This T cell receptor beta chain is drawn from a study of post-analysis software for immune sequencing data. Study-wide context: As for disease course, relapsing-remitting, secondary progressive and progressive-relapsing multiple sclerosis were all included.

This clonotype was counted ten times or more. Antigen: not known. Study conclusions and caveats: Compared with controls, patients showed significantly lower normalized Chao1 diversity. By F measure, samples from a shared preparation batch strongly co-clustered.

Unique molecular identifiers had been added to the TCR beta cDNA libraries. Each CDR3 protein gets one entry after TCRdb re-called the PCR reads with MiXCR. Seen here are some 190,000 distinct CDR3 sequences, approximately 30% observed once, and the top ten hold roughly 3.5%. This clonotype was sampled from a girl aged 2-17 years with multiple sclerosis. The sequenced sample was blood.

CDR3: CSAWDGGAKNIQYF. For the CDR3, the DNA is TGCAGTGCTTGGGACGGGGGAGCCAAAAACATTCAGTACTTC. V and J are TRBV20-1 and TRBJ2-4; D is perhaps TRBD2 (6 bases). The CDR3 runs to 14 residues. From germline, CDR1 is DFQATT and CDR2 SNEGSKA (reference sequence). The V end was cut by 5 bases, the J end by 0 bases, with 11 bases between.